This T cell receptor beta chain was sequenced for a study of T cell responses to AZD1222 COVID-19 vaccine (dated by TCRdb to the early 2020s). A note on the overall study: A total of 233 trial participants underwent TCR sequencing, of whom about 200 had received two doses of AZD1222 and around 25 had received two doses of the MenACWY control vaccine. Trial participants were enrolled by age into 18-55, 56-69 and 70-plus year subgroups, with around 150, 28 and 57 TCR-sequenced participants respectively. The paper's findings and limits, for the study overall: Reportedly, close to half of the unique spike-specific TCRs recognized epitopes lying outside the regions that are mutated in the B.1.351 and B.1.1.7 variants. Participants were mostly white British, with more females than males. The authors suggested clonal diversity may have been underestimated. Conclusions about previously exposed vaccinees are limited, since just 6 or 7 AZD1222 recipients were seropositive for SARS-CoV-2 at baseline. Because no day 14 peak-response samples were available, repertoires were characterized only after the peak T cell response. The whole spike protein was spanned by vaccine-associated CD4 TCRs, and dominant responses were seen in regions 160-218 and 743-854. A significant rise in spike-specific TCR breadth and depth was observed after two AZD1222 doses relative to day 0 and relative to MenACWY recipients. The 56-69-year group was small, and its depth increase did not reach significance, likely because of low power.

The CDR3 regions of human TCRbeta chains were subjected to immunosequencing. Regarding the original processing steps: Repertoire TCRs were matched against a reference library of SARS-CoV-2-specific TCRs generated with the MIRA antigen-specificity platform. Breadth was defined as the fraction of unique TCRs that were SARS-CoV-2-associated. Depth was defined as the fraction of total T cells that were SARS-CoV-2-associated. Each spike-specific TCR was assigned to its reactive spike region and to a CD4 or CD8 class using the MIRA data. Log10-transformed breadth and depth values were compared by one-way ANOVA with Sidak's multiple comparisons tests. Held by TCRdb, this immuneACCESS table contains in-frame sequences only and omits some clones. Under half of the omission traces to an unresolved V gene where checked; the cause of the rest is unknown. That table furnishes V, J and clone size, whereas the DNA furnished D and trimming. This sample is represented by under 200,000 clones; around 88% of them were singletons. Together, the top ten hold 0.85% to 1.1% of the sample.

From a lookup of the germline V gene, CDR1 and CDR2 are KGHSH and LQKENI. The germline ends are 21 bases apart after V is trimmed by 0 bases and J by 2 bases. From the cysteine up to the phenylalanine, the CDR3 has a length of 19 residues. The sequence is cut down to CDR3 DNA, 57 bases in frame from base 1. What the time point label conveys for this sample: about 28 days (+/-7) after the second vaccine dose. AZD1222 recipients whose second dose came at about 4 weeks and those whose second dose came at about 12 weeks were combined into one group, since spike-specific TCR depth and breadth did not differ between the two schedules. The vaccinee samples were drawn from two UK trials, COV001 and COV002, one of which was a single-blind randomized controlled phase 2/3 trial testing AZD1222 (ChAdOx1 nCoV-19) in healthy adults. For TCRbeta chain sequencing, PBMC samples were collected from trial participants at day 0 and at day 28 after the second dose.

A word on this clone: Its recognized antigen is unknown. No base quality information exists; no much larger clone differs at one position.

The rearranged chain carries TRBV18 and TRBJ2-3; D gene: possibly TRBD2, on 5 matching bases. This sequence originates from an adult who received the AZD1222 COVID-19 vaccine. The sample in question was peripheral blood, obtained 28 days after the second AZD1222 dose. The DNA sequence is TGTGCCAGCTCACCACCGATAGTATGGCCTAGCACTAACACAGATACGCAGTATTTT. It translates as CASSPPIVWPSTNTDTQYF.